This T cell receptor (delta chain) appears in the sequencing data of a study of γδ T cells in repeated Plasmodium falciparum infection. On the study more broadly: Samples were taken at baseline, before some infections, and 21 days after each. Malian repertoires were sampled cross-sectionally without transmission and longitudinally through febrile malaria. Notes on the study in general: Donors in Mali lived in a small rural village, largely one ethnic group. Waves of new clonotype selection appeared after repeated controlled infections in Vdelta2-negative, largely Vdelta1+, gammadelta T cells.

This clone rates as medium-sized. Its antigen is still unknown. This CDR3 is also generated by other DNA sequences in the sample. Germline CDR1 and CDR2: TVYSNPD and GDNSRS (reference sequence). The CDR3 contains 20 residues. Trimming stripped 4 bases from V and 0 bases from J, with 33 bases between. Vgamma9/Vdelta2+ and Vdelta2-negative gammadelta T cells were flow-sorted from PBMC for bulk sequencing. TCRdb called clones from the multiplex PCR reads again using CATT. The sample holds around 82,000 delta-chain clones; 1.4% are singletons and the top ten take over 8%. Sequencing was carried out using gamma-delta T cells from blood. The clonotype originates from a pool of human donors (malaria-infected and uninfected, not separated). The chain recombines TRDV3 with TRDJ1; maybe TRDD2 (9 bases). DNA for the CDR3: TGTGCCTACCCTTCCTACCGCCTTACTGGGGGGATCCAGTACACCGATAAACTCATCTTT. Translation: CAYPSYRLTGGIQYTDKLIF.